The clone carrying this TCR beta chain was counted at least ten times. Its antigen is not known. Trimming removed 6 bases from V and 6 bases from J, with 11 bases in between. CDR3 length equals 13 residues. TCRdb itself ran the 5' RACE reads through MiXCR, one entry per CDR3 protein. The sample holds about 100,000 distinct CDR3 sequences; 5.9% are singletons and the top ten take approximately 12%. These data originate in a study of identical twins. Study-level points and caveats: Invariant populations such as MAIT and iNKT cells could partly muddle zero-insertion analyses.

Every donor was a healthy Caucasian. The rearrangement links TRBV12-3 or TRBV12-4 to TRBJ2-2, with no clear D. The sample comprised memory T cells sorted from blood. The sequence derives from a woman aged 45 to 65 in good health. DNA of the CDR3: TGTGCCAGCAGGGAGACAACCCCCGGGGAGCTGTTTTTT. This translates into CASRETTPGELFF.